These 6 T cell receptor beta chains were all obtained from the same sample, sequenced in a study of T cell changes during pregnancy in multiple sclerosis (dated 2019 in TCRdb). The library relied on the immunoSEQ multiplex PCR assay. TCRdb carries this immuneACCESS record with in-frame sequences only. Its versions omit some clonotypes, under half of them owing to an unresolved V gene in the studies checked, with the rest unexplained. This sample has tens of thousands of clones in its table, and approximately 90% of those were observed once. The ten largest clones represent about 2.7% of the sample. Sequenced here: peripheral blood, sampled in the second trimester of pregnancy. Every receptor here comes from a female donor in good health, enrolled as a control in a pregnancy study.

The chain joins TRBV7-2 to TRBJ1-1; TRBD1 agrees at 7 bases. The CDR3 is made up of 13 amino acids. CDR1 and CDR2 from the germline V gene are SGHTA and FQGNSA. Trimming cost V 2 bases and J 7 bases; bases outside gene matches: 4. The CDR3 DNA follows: TGTGCCAGCAGCTTAAGGAGACAGGGTGAAGCTTTCTTT. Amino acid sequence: CASSLRRQGEAFF.

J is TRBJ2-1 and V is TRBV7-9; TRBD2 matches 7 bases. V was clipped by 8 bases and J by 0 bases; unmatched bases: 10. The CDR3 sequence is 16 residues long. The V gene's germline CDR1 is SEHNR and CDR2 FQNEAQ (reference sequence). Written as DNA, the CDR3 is TGTGCCAGCCATGATAGCGGGCCAAGCTCCTACAATGAGCAGTTCTTC. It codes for CASHDSGPSSYNEQFF.

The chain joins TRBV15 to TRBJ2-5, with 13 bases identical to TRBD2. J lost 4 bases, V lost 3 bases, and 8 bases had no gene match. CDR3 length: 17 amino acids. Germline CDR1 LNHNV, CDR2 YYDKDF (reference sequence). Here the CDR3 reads CATSSGMRTSGRETQYF. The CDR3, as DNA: TGTGCCACCAGCAGCGGTATGAGGACTAGCGGGAGAGAGACCCAGTACTTC.

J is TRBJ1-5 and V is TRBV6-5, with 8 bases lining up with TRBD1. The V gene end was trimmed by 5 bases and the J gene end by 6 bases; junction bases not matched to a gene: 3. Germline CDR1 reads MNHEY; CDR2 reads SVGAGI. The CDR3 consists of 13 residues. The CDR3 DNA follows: TGTGCCAGCAGTCCGACAGGGGTTCAGCCCCAGCATTTT. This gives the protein CASSPTGVQPQHF.

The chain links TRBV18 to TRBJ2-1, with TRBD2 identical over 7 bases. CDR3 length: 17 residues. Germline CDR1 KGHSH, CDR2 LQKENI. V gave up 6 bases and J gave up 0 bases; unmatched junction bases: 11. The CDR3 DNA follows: TGTGCCAGCTCTCGAAGTTTAGCGGGCGACTCCTACAATGAGCAGTTCTTC. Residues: CASSRSLAGDSYNEQFF.

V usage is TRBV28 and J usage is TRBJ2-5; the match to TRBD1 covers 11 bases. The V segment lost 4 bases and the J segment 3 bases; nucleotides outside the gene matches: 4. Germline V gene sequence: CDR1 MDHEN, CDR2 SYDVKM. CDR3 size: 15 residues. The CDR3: CASSSGQGGKETQYF. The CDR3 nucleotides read TGTGCCAGCAGTTCGGGACAGGGGGGAAAAGAGACCCAGTACTTC.